This T cell receptor (beta chain) originates from a study of blood T cell repertoires in COVID-19. Overall study: T cells, B-cell-depleted T cells, or PBMCs provided the cDNA or gDNA that served as material.

Source study methods: Cell counts per sample came from amplifying reference gene primers. Sequencing used immunoSEQ multiplex PCR; TCRdb keeps in-frame clones, though not all of them. Clone size and V and J calls were adopted from that table, with D and trimming inferred from the DNA. This sample has over 80,000 clones; around 87% occur once, and the top ten carry 15% to 20%. Germline V gene sequence: CDR1 SQVTM, CDR2 ANQGSEA. The CDR3 runs 13 residues. V was trimmed by 4 bases and J by 5 bases, leaving 14 bases between them. A single count supports this clone. This clonotype originated in a human donor in a cohort sampled during active COVID-19. Sequences were obtained from peripheral blood. J is TRBJ2-5 and V is TRBV29-1; D call uncertain. The CDR3 DNA reads as TGCAGCGTTGGTTCGGCGCGGCTGGAGACCCAGTACTTC. Amino acid sequence: CSVGSARLETQYF.